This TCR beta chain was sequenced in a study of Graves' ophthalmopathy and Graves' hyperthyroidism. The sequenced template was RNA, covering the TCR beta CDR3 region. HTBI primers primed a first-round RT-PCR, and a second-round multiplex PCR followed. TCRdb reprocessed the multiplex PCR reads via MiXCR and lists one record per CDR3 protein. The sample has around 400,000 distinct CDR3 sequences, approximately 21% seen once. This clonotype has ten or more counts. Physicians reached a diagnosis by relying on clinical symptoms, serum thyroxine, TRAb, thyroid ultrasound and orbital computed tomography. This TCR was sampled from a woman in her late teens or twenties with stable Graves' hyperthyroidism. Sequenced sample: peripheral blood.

The CDR3 DNA reads as TGTGCCAGCAGTTTGCGGTTCCCCGGGGAGCTGTTTTTT. Protein product: CASSLRFPGELFF. This chain joins TRBV6-2 or TRBV6-3 and TRBJ2-2; no reliable D call. In germline, CDR1 is MNHEY, CDR2 SVGEGT. The CDR3 consists of 13 residues. Trimming took 4 bases from V and 6 from J, leaving 9 bases between them.